Listed below are T cell receptor beta chains from one sample, sequenced in a study of stem cell transplantation in POMP-related autoinflammatory disease. Sequencing was performed with immunoSEQ multiplex PCR; in TCRdb, only in-frame clones are kept and a portion is missing. In the table there are some 70,000 clones, roughly 90% of which are singletons. This specimen consisted of CD4+ T cells from PBMCs, obtained after stem cell transplantation. These receptors were taken from a human patient with POMP-related autoinflammation and immune dysregulation (PRAID). Some T cells may arise from the graft donor. The CDR3 runs from the conserved cysteine through the conserved F or W. The order of the fields is J gene, D gene, V gene, clone size, CDR3 protein, CDR3 DNA. D genes are given only for firm matches. The size field is filled for only some rows; it gives once, few, many or a size class.

TRBJ2-5 | - | TRBV18 | - | CASSPRGAETQYF | TGTGCCAGCTCACCGAGGGGGGCGGAGACCCAGTACTTC
TRBJ1-5 | TRBD1 | TRBV18 | - | CASSRGQGNQPQHF | TGTGCCAGCTCACGAGGACAGGGGAATCAGCCCCAGCATTTT
TRBJ2-2 | - | TRBV5-5 | - | CASSLGPTSNTGELFF | TGTGCCAGCAGCTTAGGTCCTACTTCGAACACCGGGGAGCTGTTTTTT
TRBJ1-3 | TRBD1 | TRBV5-1 | - | CASSPTRTGGSGNTIYF | TGCGCCAGCAGCCCGACCCGGACAGGGGGCTCTGGAAACACCATATATTTT
TRBJ2-7 | TRBD1 | TRBV6-5 | - | CASSPNRGTYEQYF | TGTGCCAGCAGTCCAAACAGGGGAACCTACGAGCAGTACTTC
TRBJ2-1 | - | TRBV6-5 | - | CASSTIGFSYNEQFF | TGTGCCAGCAGTACGATCGGGTTCTCCTACAATGAGCAGTTCTTC
TRBJ2-7 | - | TRBV7-2 | - | CASSSRVVGEQYF | TGTGCCAGCAGCTCCCGAGTGGTTGGCGAGCAGTACTTC
TRBJ1-5 | - | TRBV5-5 | - | CASSVAGWRQPQHF | TGTGCCAGCAGCGTGGCAGGGTGGCGGCAGCCCCAGCATTTT
TRBJ2-5 | - | TRBV19 | - | CASSIGNSGKETQYF | TGTGCCAGTAGTATAGGGAACAGTGGAAAAGAGACCCAGTACTTC
TRBJ2-2 | TRBD1 | TRBV18 | once | CASSSDRGRPGGELFF | TGTGCCAGCTCATCGGACAGGGGGCGTCCTGGCGGGGAGCTGTTTTTT
TRBJ2-2 | TRBD2 | TRBV5-1 | - | CASSGTGGMNTGELFF | TGCGCCAGCAGTGGGACCGGGGGGATGAACACCGGGGAGCTGTTTTTT
TRBJ1-1 | - | TRBV28 | - | CASSPLGVNTEAFF | TGTGCCAGCAGTCCCCTCGGGGTGAACACTGAAGCTTTCTTT
TRBJ2-7 | - | TRBV11-2 | - | CASSLTGPYEQYF | TGTGCCAGCAGCTTAACGGGACCCTACGAGCAGTACTTC
TRBJ2-4 | - | TRBV6-5 | - | CASNPPGTKNIQYF | TGTGCCAGCAACCCCCCCGGAACCAAAAACATTCAGTACTTC
TRBJ2-1 | - | TRBV7-3 | - | CASSPKGRGAYNEQFF | TGTGCCAGCAGCCCGAAAGGTAGGGGCGCCTACAATGAGCAGTTCTTC
TRBJ1-1 | - | TRBV6-5 | once | CASSPWGDGNTEAFF | TGTGCCAGCAGTCCCTGGGGGGATGGGAACACTGAAGCTTTCTTT
TRBJ2-4 | - | TRBV3-1/TRBV3-2 | - | CASSQGGNIQYF | TGTGCCAGCAGCCAAGGGGGGAACATTCAGTACTTC
TRBJ2-1 | TRBD2 | TRBV7-3 | - | CASSLVGSGRNEQFF | TGTGCCAGCAGCTTGGTAGGTAGCGGGAGGAATGAGCAGTTCTTC
TRBJ2-1 | TRBD2 | TRBV11-2 | - | CASSLRLAGHKFF | TGTGCCAGCAGCTTAAGGCTAGCGGGGCATAAGTTCTTC
TRBJ1-1 | TRBD1 | TRBV5-1 | - | CASSPLGQVDTEAFF | TGCGCCAGCAGCCCGTTGGGACAGGTGGACACTGAAGCTTTCTTT
TRBJ1-4 | - | TRBV13 | - | CASARGGEKLFF | TGTGCCAGCGCCCGCGGGGGGGAAAAACTGTTTTTT
TRBJ2-2 | TRBD2 | TRBV7-3 | - | CASRSAGGPTGELFF | TGTGCCAGCAGGTCAGCGGGAGGGCCCACCGGGGAGCTGTTTTTT
TRBJ2-1 | - | TRBV5-4 | - | CASSLEGLSYNEQFF | TGTGCCAGCAGCTTGGAGGGACTCAGCTACAATGAGCAGTTCTTC
TRBJ2-2 | - | TRBV24-1 | - | CATSARRELSTGELFF | TGTGCCACCAGTGCAAGACGGGAGTTGAGCACCGGGGAGCTGTTTTTT
TRBJ2-5 | - | TRBV15 | - | CATSPGGVSETQYF | TGTGCCACCAGCCCAGGAGGAGTTTCAGAGACCCAGTACTTC
TRBJ2-2 | - | TRBV5-1 | - | CASSFQGQNTGELFF | TGCGCCAGCAGCTTCCAGGGACAGAACACCGGGGAGCTGTTTTTT
TRBJ2-5 | TRBD2 | TRBV11-2 | - | CASRGLAGGPGETQYF | TGTGCCAGCAGAGGACTAGCGGGAGGGCCGGGAGAGACCCAGTACTTC
TRBJ2-6 | TRBD1 | TRBV6-1 | - | CASSVRDRPSGANVLTF | TGTGCCAGCAGTGTTAGGGACAGGCCATCTGGGGCCAACGTCCTGACTTTC
TRBJ1-6 | - | TRBV11-2 | - | CASSLGRGTHGPNSPLHF | TGTGCCAGCAGCTTAGGGAGGGGGACCCACGGCCCCAATTCACCCCTCCACTTT